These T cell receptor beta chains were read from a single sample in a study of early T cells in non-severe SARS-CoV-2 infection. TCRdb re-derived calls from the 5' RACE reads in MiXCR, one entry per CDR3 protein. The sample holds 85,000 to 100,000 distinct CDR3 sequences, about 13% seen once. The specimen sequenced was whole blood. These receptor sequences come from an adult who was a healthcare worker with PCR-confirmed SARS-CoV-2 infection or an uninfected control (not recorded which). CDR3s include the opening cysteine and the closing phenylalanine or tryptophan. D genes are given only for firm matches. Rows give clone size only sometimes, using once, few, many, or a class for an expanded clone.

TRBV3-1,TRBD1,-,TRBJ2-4,TGTGCCAGCAGCGGGGGACAGGCAATTCAGTACTTC,CASSGGQAIQYF
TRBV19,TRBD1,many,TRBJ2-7,TGTGCCAGTAAATCGGGTCACAGAGACAGGGGCTCCTACGAGCAGTACTTC,CASKSGHRDRGSYEQYF
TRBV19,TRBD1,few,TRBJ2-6,TGTGCCAGTAGTGGCTGGGACAGGGACCCCTCTGGGGCCAACGTCCTGACTTTC,CASSGWDRDPSGANVLTF
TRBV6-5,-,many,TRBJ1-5,TGTGCCAGCAGGGGCGGAAGGGAAAATCAGCCCCAGCATTTT,CASRGGRENQPQHF
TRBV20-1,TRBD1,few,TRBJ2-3,TGCAGTGCTAGAGGGGTCAGGACAGGGGGACCAGATACGCAGTATTTT,CSARGVRTGGPDTQYF
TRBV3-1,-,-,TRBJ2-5,TGTGCCAGCCCCGGTGGAGGGAGCGAGACCCAGTACTTC,CASPGGGSETQYF
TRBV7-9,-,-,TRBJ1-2,TGTGCCAGCAGCTTAGATGGGAGACCCTCAAGCTATGGCTACACCTTC,CASSLDGRPSSYGYTF
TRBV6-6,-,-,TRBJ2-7,TGTGCCAGCAGTTCAACAGGGAGGTACGAGCAGTACTTC,CASSSTGRYEQYF
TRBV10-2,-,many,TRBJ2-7,TGCGCCAGCAGTGTTGCGGGGAGTGGTTACGAGCAGTACTTC,CASSVAGSGYEQYF
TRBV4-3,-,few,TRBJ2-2,TGCGCCAGCAGCCAAGTCCGCAGCACCGGGGAGCTGTTTTTT,CASSQVRSTGELFF
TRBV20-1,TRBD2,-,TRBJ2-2,TGCAGTGCTAGAAGGCTAGCGGGGACCGGGGAGCTGTTTTTT,CSARRLAGTGELFF
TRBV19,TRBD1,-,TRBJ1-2,TGTGCCACCAAGATCGGGACAGGGGGCTACGGCTACACCTTC,CATKIGTGGYGYTF
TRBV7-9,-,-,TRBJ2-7,TGTGCCAGCAGCGCTACCCCCTACGAGCAGTACTTC,CASSATPYEQYF
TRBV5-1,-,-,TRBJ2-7,TGCGCCAGCAGCTTGAAACAGGGTGGGCCCTACGAGCAGTACTTC,CASSLKQGGPYEQYF
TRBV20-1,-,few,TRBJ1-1,TGCAGTGCTTTACAGGGTAGCGGCACTGAAGCTTTCTTT,CSALQGSGTEAFF
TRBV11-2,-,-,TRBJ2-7,TGTGCCAGCAGCCCTGGCCACGGGGTAGCCTCCTACGAGCAGTACTTC,CASSPGHGVASYEQYF
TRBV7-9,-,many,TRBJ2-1,TGTGCCAGCAGCCCTATGATCAATGAGCAGTTCTTC,CASSPMINEQFF